This T cell receptor (beta chain) originates from a study of T cell responses to AZD1222 COVID-19 vaccine. Trimming took 8 bases from V and 8 from J, leaving 16 bases between them. The CDR3 is made up of 12 amino acids. Germline V gene sequence: CDR1 SQVTM, CDR2 ANQGSEA. Study-level findings and limits: Most donors were white British and more were female, and clonal diversity was possibly underestimated. Repertoires were collected only later (after the peak T cell response had occurred).

Here immunoSEQ multiplex PCR was the method, and the copy in TCRdb shows in-frame clones only, minus some. This table holds about 120,000 clones, about 90% found once. Regarding this clone: Its specificity is unknown.

This TCR derives from an adult in good health. The gene calls are TRBV29-1 and TRBJ2-1, with D possibly TRBD2 on 6 matching bases. Sequencing used peripheral blood, obtained on day 0 of AZD1222 vaccination. The chain's CDR3 is CSSEAASDEQFF. CDR3 sequence (DNA): TGCAGCTCTGAAGCGGCTAGCGATGAGCAGTTCTTC.